This T cell receptor (beta chain) was captured in a study of blood T cells in healthy people across ages. Every donor contributed 7.5 to 10 milliliters of peripheral blood by blood draw. A J-beta primer mix and a sample-barcoded 5' primer were used in a second PCR of roughly 6 to 12 cycles. TCRdb ran MiXCR on the 5' RACE reads and lists one entry per CDR3 protein. The sample lists about 650,000 distinct CDR3 sequences, about a third seen once, with approximately 15% in the top ten. Of note for this clonotype: Relative to the germline gene, one junction end is altered; a read error may explain this.

Per the germline V gene, CDR1 is KGHSH and CDR2 is LQKENI. There are 14 residues in the CDR3. The receptor was isolated from an elderly woman in good health. Specimen: blood. This sequence joins TRBV18 and TRBJ1-2; D gene unclear. This CDR3 is CARSPTGRPSGYTF. CDR3 coding DNA: TGTGCCCGCTCACCAACCGGCAGACCATCTGGCTACACCTTC.